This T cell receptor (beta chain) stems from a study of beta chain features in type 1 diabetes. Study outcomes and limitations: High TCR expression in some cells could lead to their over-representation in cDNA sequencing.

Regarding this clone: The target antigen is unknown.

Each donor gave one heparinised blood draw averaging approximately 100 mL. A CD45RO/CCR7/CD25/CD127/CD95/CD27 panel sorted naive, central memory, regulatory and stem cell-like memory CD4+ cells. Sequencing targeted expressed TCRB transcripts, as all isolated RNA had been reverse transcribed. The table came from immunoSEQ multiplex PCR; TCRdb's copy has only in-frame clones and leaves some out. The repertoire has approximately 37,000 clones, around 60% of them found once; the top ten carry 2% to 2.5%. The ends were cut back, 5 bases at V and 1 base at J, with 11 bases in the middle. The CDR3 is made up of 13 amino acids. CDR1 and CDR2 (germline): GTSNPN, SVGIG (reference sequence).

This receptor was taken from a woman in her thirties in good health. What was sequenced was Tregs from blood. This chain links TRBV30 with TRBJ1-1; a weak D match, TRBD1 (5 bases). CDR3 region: CAWSLDRNTEAFF. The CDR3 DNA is TGTGCCTGGTCCCTAGACAGGAACACTGAAGCTTTCTTT.